The following is a TCR beta chain sequence with its context. Its antigen target is currently unknown. No per-base quality is available; no much larger clone lies one base away. This sample is drawn from a study of cytomegalovirus exposure and HLA in healthy donors (dated by TCRdb to about 2017). Study-level background: In an earlier analysis of 587 of the donors, 250 to 350 Gb of sequence data and just under 120 million unique TCR beta sequences from 150 million to 200 million T cells were reported. The genetic ancestry cluster associated with self-reported Caucasian donors included 70% to 85% of the 300 to 400 genotyped donors. All discovery cohort repertoires had been generated on a single sequencing platform. High-throughput TCR immunosequencing, statistical association of individual TCRs with disease status, and machine learning were combined to predict cytomegalovirus infection status. Because of strong linkage in the cohort, five DR-DQ haplotypes were treated as single units for association and clustering. Along with the roughly 670-subject first cohort, a separate validation cohort of some 130 different subjects was used. Donor age, sex, ethnicity and CMV serostatus were compiled together with the repertoire data. Genome-wide SNP genotypes for about 65% of the roughly 670 donors were used in a later genetic analysis, which treated that subset as a discovery cohort. The study used immunosequencing to profile the T cell repertoires of approximately 640 subjects and linked those repertoires to cytomegalovirus serostatus. Both class I and class II loci were covered by HLA typing, at four-digit resolution. Among 300 to 500 genotyped donors of the cohort, an average of approximately 240,000 unique TCR beta nucleotide sequences was sequenced per donor, of which about 18% were non-productive. A later analysis re-examined previously published TCR beta repertoires from more than 550 donors and added high-resolution HLA genotyping to investigate patterns of TCR occurrence. The later analysis used no new phenotypic data to find candidate immune exposures, relying instead on TCR beta sequences and their occurrence across donors. The number of typed donors differed by locus: 629-630 for A, B, C, DRB1 and DQB1; 500 to 550 for DQA1; some 610 for DPA1; and about 450 for DPB1. In an earlier analysis of 587 of the donors, high-throughput TCR beta sequencing was used to judge whether each TCR beta V gene segment behaved as functional or pseudogenic. Roughly 300 gigabases of sequencing data and tens of millions of unique TCR sequences were included in an early release covering about 600 HLA-typed donors. The aim of the study was to test whether cataloging public T cell receptors could identify signatures of past pathogen exposure.

Receptors were amplified or captured by the immunoSEQ multiplex PCR assay. A mixture of 60 forward primers for TCR Vbeta segments and 13 reverse primers for TCR Jbeta segments was used in the multiplex PCR. Amplification of the CDR3 region of rearranged TCR beta genes was performed with a multiplex PCR assay on genomic DNA. The Illumina HiSeq System was used to sequence the amplified TCR beta libraries as 87-base-pair reads. On the study's bioinformatics: Across the 500 to 700 repertoires, a later analysis counted tens of millions of unique TCR beta chains, roughly 11 million of which were shared by at least two donors. To remove PCR and sequencing errors, raw reads were error-corrected and collapsed into unique sequences using a nearest-neighbor algorithm that merged closely related sequences. Alignment of CDR3 sequences to IMGT reference sequences was used to assign V, D and J gene segments. For a sequence to be retained, a match of at least six nucleotides to both a V gene segment and a J gene segment was required. A rearrangement counted as productive if the CDR3 had no stop codons and remained in frame with V and J, and every other rearrangement counted as non-productive. Following IMGT convention, CDR3 was defined as the stretch from the second conserved V-encoded cysteine up to the conserved J-encoded phenylalanine. Sequences without an unambiguous match to a single V gene segment were excluded from the earlier analysis of approximately 600 of the donors. An earlier analysis of 587 of the donors called V segments functional above 56.7% productive rearrangements and segregating when the between-donor standard deviation exceeded 5%. A statistical classification framework was built for diagnosing cytomegalovirus status from the catalog of TCR beta chain sequences. V and J gene assignment, in a later analysis, came from comparing TCR nucleotide sequences with IMGT/GENE-DB human TR gene sequences. A later analysis assigned CDR3 sequences and most-parsimonious VDJ recombination scenarios with the TCRdist pipeline. In a later analysis, each TCR beta chain was defined by its CDR3 amino acid sequence together with its V-gene family, and reads lacking a unique V-gene family were excluded. As a way to deal with suspected cross-contamination and a sequencing artifact, a later analysis dropped 450 to 700 nucleotide sequences that were highly shared and had low generation probability. In a later analysis, a clonal expansion index was calculated for each public chain from normalized within-repertoire ranks of inferred template counts. Generation probabilities in a later analysis came from a VDJ recombination model fitted to out-of-frame rearrangements, and those results were checked against IGoR. In a later analysis, TCR-TCR, TCR-HLA and TCR-CMV co-occurrence was scored with hypergeometric tests, and a repertoire-size bias correction was applied to TCR pairs. A later analysis estimated false discovery rates by permuting HLA or CMV assignments 20 times. In a later analysis, co-occurring TCRs were grouped using DBSCAN, with TCRdist sequence similarity added in when clustering inside HLA-allele-positive subsets. Repertoires with fewer than 30,000 or more than 120,000 public chains, plus five repertoires with anomalous nucleotide sharing, were excluded from co-occurrence clustering. TCRdb re-hosts the immuneACCESS table, in-frame sequences only. Its copies lack some clones; in the studies checked, an unresolved V gene accounts for under half of them, and the cause for the rest is not known. From that table come the V and J calls and clone size; the DNA was used to work out D and trimming. In this sample the table shows approximately 210,000 clones, 75% to 80% of which occur a single time. The ten largest clones take up 1.5% to 2% of the sample.

The cohort consisted of 650 to 850 healthy bone marrow donors. Cohort members were all nominally healthy when sampled, although unrecorded immune exposures were likely present. The donor tested CMV seronegative, placing the donor among the 352 seronegative members of the cohort. A peripheral blood sample was provided by each donor, and peripheral blood mononuclear cells were used for TCR beta sequencing. The Qiagen DNeasy Blood Extraction Kit was used to extract genomic DNA from the blood cell samples. General findings and caveats noted by the study authors: The study gave a list of 150 to 200 TCR beta chains associated with cytomegalovirus. A later analysis reported that several top co-occurrence clusters appeared linked to parvovirus B19, influenza, CMV and Epstein-Barr virus. The classifier was reported to diagnose cytomegalovirus status with high specificity and sensitivity in both the original cohort and the validation cohort. Most CMV-associated TCR beta chains appeared to be HLA-restricted in a later analysis, and the HLA associations seemed to be driven largely by CMV exposure. According to a later genetic analysis, donors in an Asian-associated ancestry cluster had fewer N-insertions in productive TCRs than the approximately 630-donor mean. Linkage disequilibrium might explain the correlated functional status among segregating V segments, but an unknown experimental factor could not be excluded. Presence/absence analyses assumed roughly uniform sequencing depth across donors, an assumption that may not hold. Strong co-occurrence of HLA alleles, especially DR and DQ, made assigning TCR associations to individual alleles difficult. Most TCR sequences were seen in very few donors, while some public TCRs were found in many individuals. In a later genetic analysis, a missense DCLRE1C variant was associated with V-gene and J-gene trimming of TCR beta chains, and the association was replicated in an independent cohort. Compared with equally common non-associated chains, HLA-associated TCR beta chains in a later analysis were more clonally expanded and had lower generation probabilities. According to a later analysis, TCR association rates differed among HLA loci, with DRB1 alleles showing the most associated TCRs and HLA-C alleles showing the fewest. Immune exposure information for the cohort was limited to CMV serostatus. Broadly in line with IMGT annotations, most TCR beta V segments showed up in productive rearrangements about 87% or about 30% of the time in an earlier analysis of 450 to 600 of the donors. The cohort was sequenced for TCR beta chains only, and without alpha or paired-chain data the features that could be detected were limited. A further reported finding was that TCR beta sequences accurately predicted the HLA-A and HLA-B alleles for most subjects in the first cohort. It was suggested by the authors that the approach could potentially be generalized to other disease states and immunological phenotypes. Because HLA typing was missing for some donors at each locus, association tests included only the typed subset. In vitro tests confirmed that a few of the cytomegalovirus-associated TCR beta chains recognize cytomegalovirus antigens. A cluster of highly shared sequence variants was judged likely to be a technical artifact of the sequencing pipeline. Because counts were too low, under 20 rarely observed V segments, including chromosome 9 orphons, were left out of the earlier analysis of about 500 of the donors. Specific HLA alleles were associated with about 17,000 TCR beta sequences at a false discovery rate of 0.05 in a later analysis.

This TCR came from a male donor in good health and CMV-seronegative. Input material: PBMCs.

The CDR3 amino acid sequence is: CASSSTGTGVGDTQYF. At the DNA level, the sequence is TGCGCCAGCAGCTCCACCGGGACAGGTGTGGGAGATACGCAGTATTTT. Recombination joined TRBV5-1 with TRBJ2-3; 8 middle bases align to TRBD1. The CDR3 runs 16 residues from the cysteine to the phenylalanine. This entry keeps only the CDR3 DNA: 48 bases, framed from base 1. CDR1 and CDR2 were assigned from the germline V gene as SGHRS and YFSETQ. The germline V and J ends show losses of 3 bases and 5 bases respectively, and no gene match explains 11 bases of the junction.